This passage covers 21 T cell receptor beta chains from one sample sequenced in a study of blood T cell repertoires in COVID-19. Assay used: immunoSEQ multiplex PCR; TCRdb lists only in-frame clones, some missing. The table has 70,000 to 100,000 clones, around 88% seen once. The sample was peripheral blood. The receptors here all came from an elderly man with active or convalescent COVID-19.

The chain joins TRBV21-1 to TRBJ2-7; the table's D call, TRBD2, has no DNA check behind it. TRBV21-1 is noted as a pseudogene. This CDR3 region has 15 residues. The CDR3 DNA is TGTGCCAGCAGCAAAGGGGGACTAGTATCTCACGAGCAGTACTTC. Its protein is CASSKGGLVSHEQYF.

This clone has a single count. The V and J genes are TRBV5-8 and TRBJ1-6; the match to TRBD1 covers 8 bases. The V gene's germline CDR1 is SGHTS and CDR2 YDEGEE. V was pared by 6 bases and J by 7 bases, with 3 bases of the junction left unmatched. This CDR3 spans 13 amino acids. CDR3 sequence (DNA): TGTGCCAGCATCCGACAGGGGAATTCACCCCTCCACTTT. Residues: CASIRQGNSPLHF.

The CDR3 sequence is CASSLGQGGEQYF. Written as DNA, the CDR3 is TGTGCCAGCAGCTTAGGCCAGGGGGGCGAGCAGTACTTC. The chain joins TRBV11-3 to TRBJ2-7, with D maybe TRBD1 (7 bases). CDR3 length: 13 amino acids. Germline CDR1 and CDR2: SGHNT and YENEEA. V was cut by 1 base and J by 6 bases, with 10 bases left in between.

The rearrangement joins TRBV5-4 to TRBJ2-2, with 11 nucleotides matching TRBD1. This CDR3 spans 19 amino acids. The V and J ends lost 3 bases and 1 base, in that order; junction bases with no gene match: 11. From germline, CDR1 is SGHNT and CDR2 YYREEE (reference sequence). CDR3 nucleotide sequence: TGTGCCAGCAGCTCGCCGGGACAGGGGGTCGGGTTGAACACCGGGGAGCTGTTTTTT. Amino acids: CASSSPGQGVGLNTGELFF.

The chain recombines TRBV28 with TRBJ2-2; a weak D match, TRBD1 (7 bases). Trimming shortened V by 6 bases and J by 3 bases, and 11 bases separated the two germline ends. The CDR3 has 14 amino acids. Germline CDR1 MDHEN, CDR2 SYDVKM. CDR3 loop: CASRTGRYTGELFF. CDR3 in DNA: TGTGCCAGCAGGACAGGGAGGTACACCGGGGAGCTGTTTTTT.

This clone was detected only once. The rearrangement links TRBV4-2 to TRBJ1-1; unclear D gene. Trimming left V 0 bases short and J 1 base short, with 12 bases between. Per germline, CDR1 LGHNA and CDR2 YNFKEQ. The length of the CDR3 is 16 residues. CDR3 amino acids: CASSQEVVVSNTEAFF. In nucleotides, the CDR3 is TGTGCCAGCAGCCAAGAGGTAGTTGTCTCGAACACTGAAGCTTTCTTT.

The chain employs TRBV5-6 and TRBJ1-1, with 11 nucleotides matching TRBD1. Germline trimming cut 4 bases from V and 4 bases from J; bases unmatched to any gene: 6. This CDR3 has 15 residues. CDR1 SGHDT and CDR2 YYEEEE come from the germline V gene. The chain's CDR3 is CASSNAGTGGTEAFF. CDR3 DNA sequence: TGTGCCAGCAGCAACGCGGGGACAGGGGGCACTGAAGCTTTCTTT.

The chain has TRBV9 and TRBJ1-1; a possible D gene is TRBD1 (6 bases). The V and J ends lost 2 bases and 2 bases respectively, with 10 bases between them. Per the germline V gene, CDR1 is SGDLS and CDR2 is YYNGEE. CDR3 length equals 14 residues. CDR3 amino acids: CASSVRTANTEAFF. The CDR3 DNA sequence: TGTGCCAGCAGCGTTAGGACAGCTAACACTGAAGCTTTCTTT.

Only one count was recorded for this clone. V and J are TRBV12-5 and TRBJ2-1; 12 bases are a match to TRBD2. The V and J ends lost 5 bases and 9 bases, in that order; junction bases with no gene match: 5. The CDR3 extends over 14 amino acids. Germline V lookup: CDR1 LGHNT, CDR2 FRNRAP. The chain's CDR3 is CASGASGRAGEQFF. The CDR3 nucleotides are TGTGCTAGTGGTGCTAGCGGGAGGGCGGGTGAGCAGTTCTTC.

V and J are TRBV18 and TRBJ1-6; D perhaps matches TRBD1 (5 bases). Germline V CDR1 and CDR2: KGHSH, LQKENI. The V and J ends lost 3 bases and 9 bases respectively, with 12 bases between them. The CDR3 loop spans 14 amino acids. DNA for the CDR3: TGTGCCAGCTCACCGGGGCAGGGCGCTTCACCCCTCCACTTT. Translating gives CASSPGQGASPLHF.

The chain is built from TRBV7-8 and TRBJ2-5; 12 nucleotides align to TRBD2. Trimming at V came to 3 bases and at J to 2 bases, leaving 7 bases not matched to a gene. Germline CDR1 and CDR2: SGHVS and FQNEAQ. The length of the CDR3 is 17 residues. CDR3 sequence: CASSFPSGTSGQETQYF. The CDR3 DNA sequence: TGTGCCAGCAGCTTTCCTAGTGGGACTAGCGGGCAAGAGACCCAGTACTTC. Supplemented by reference TRBV7-8 and TRBJ2-5, the full variable domain reads GAGVSQSPRYKVAKRGQDVALRCDPISGHVSLFWYQQALGQGPEFLTYFQNEAQLDKSGLPSDRFFAERPEGSVSTLKIQRTQQEDSAVYLCASSFPSGTSGQETQYFGPGTRLLVL.

V gene TRBV7-9 combines with J gene TRBJ1-1; 7 bases map to TRBD1. This CDR3 has 14 residues. V dropped 0 bases and J dropped 5; count of bases not matched to a gene: 3. From germline, CDR1 is SEHNR and CDR2 FQNEAQ (reference sequence). CDR3 nucleotide sequence: TGTGCCAGCAGCTTAGCCGCAGGGGGTACTGAAGCTTTCTTT. As protein: CASSLAAGGTEAFF.

The chain carries TRBV19 and TRBJ1-5, with TRBD1 matching over 9 bases. Germline V gives CDR1 LNHDA, CDR2 SQIVND (reference sequence). V shed 6 bases and J 2 bases; nucleotides not matched to a gene: 5. The CDR3 is 15 residues long. The CDR3 loop is CASSLRDRGNQPQHF. CDR3 bases: TGTGCCAGTAGCCTCCGGGACAGGGGCAATCAGCCCCAGCATTTT.

This clone was seen a few times. The CDR3 coding sequence is TGTGCTAGTGGTTTGCATAGCGGGAGATTTTTTGAGCAGTTCTTC. This codes for CASGLHSGRFFEQFF. The rearrangement links TRBV12-5 to TRBJ2-1; TRBD2 matches at 9 bases. The germline CDR1 and CDR2 sequences are LGHNT and FRNRAP. This CDR3 contains 15 residues. The V segment lost 2 bases and the J segment 9 bases; nucleotides outside the gene matches: 8.

V and J are TRBV7-9 and TRBJ2-7; 12 nucleotides line up with TRBD2. Germline lookup yields CDR1 SEHNR and CDR2 FQNEAQ (reference sequence). J gave up 4 bases and V 4 bases, and 17 bases lay outside the gene matches. This CDR3 has 19 residues. CDR3 nucleotide sequence: TGTGCCAGCAGCTCCGGACTAGCGGGAAATTTGGGCGGGCGATACGAGCAGTACTTC. Translating gives CASSSGLAGNLGGRYEQYF.

The J gene is TRBJ2-1, the V gene TRBV4-2; 13 bases map to TRBD2. J was trimmed by 5 bases and V by 2 bases; bases with no gene match: 3. The CDR3 length is 16 residues. Per germline, CDR1 LGHNA and CDR2 YNFKEQ. DNA of the CDR3: TGTGCCAGCAGCCAACCGGGACTAGCGGGACACAATGAGCAGTTCTTC. It yields the protein CASSQPGLAGHNEQFF.

This sequence joins TRBV4-3 and TRBJ2-7; D not certain. This CDR3 is built from 15 residues. The V end lost 1 base, the J end lost 2 bases, and 12 bases lay between the germline ends. Germline CDR1 and CDR2: LGHNA and YSLEER. CDR3 DNA sequence: TGCGCCAGCAGCCAAGGTCTGCGCCTCCCCTACGAGCAGTACTTC. Its translation: CASSQGLRLPYEQYF.

The V gene is TRBV28, the J gene TRBJ1-2, with 10 bases identical to TRBD1. Germline V gene data show CDR1 as MDHEN and CDR2 as SYDVKM. V trimming: 6 bases; J trimming: 1 base; junction bases outside the gene matches: 11. The CDR3 contains 17 residues. The CDR3 nucleotides are TGTGCCAGCAGGGATCGCACCGGGACAGGGGTTAACTATGGCTACACCTTC. Translating it yields CASRDRTGTGVNYGYTF.

This clone was seen a handful of times. CDR3 protein: CASSETSASYNEQFF. DNA of the CDR3: TGTGCCAGCAGTGAAACTAGTGCCTCCTACAATGAGCAGTTCTTC. V usage is TRBV6-1 and J usage is TRBJ2-1; tentative D call: TRBD2 (5 bases). CDR3 length equals 15 residues. Germline CDR1 reads MNHNS; CDR2 reads SASEGT. The ends were cut back, 2 bases at V and 0 bases at J, with 8 bases in the middle.

This chain links TRBV5-1 with TRBJ2-7; 10 bases are a match to TRBD2. There are 15 residues in the CDR3. J gave up 4 bases and V 0 bases, and 4 bases lay outside the gene matches. Germline V gene lookup returns CDR1 SGHRS and CDR2 YFSETQ. Here the CDR3 reads CASSLAAGGPYEQYF. The CDR3 bases are TGCGCCAGCAGCTTGGCAGCGGGAGGGCCTTACGAGCAGTACTTC.

The CDR3 region is CAKGREDSNQPQHF. The DNA for the CDR3 is TGTGCCAAGGGGCGAGAAGATAGCAATCAGCCCCAGCATTTT. The gene calls are TRBV21-1 and TRBJ1-5; the listed D gene, TRBD1, was not tested against the DNA. TRBV21-1 is a pseudogene locus. This CDR3 has 14 amino acids.